These 8 T cell receptor beta chains were sequenced from one sample in a study of T-cell reconstitution after alpha-beta-depleted transplantation in children. It was with unique molecular identifiers that the TCRbeta library was prepared. A single record per CDR3 protein comes from TCRdb applying MiXCR to the PCR reads. In the table there are 500,000 to 600,000 distinct CDR3 sequences, about 16% of which are singletons. Sequencing used PBMCs from the stem cell graft donor, obtained from the stem cell graft. All receptors derive from a human donor who donated a stem cell graft to a child with acute lymphoblastic leukemia.

The chain uses TRBV4-1 and TRBJ2-1; possible D gene TRBD2, 5 bases. The germline gives CDR1 MGHRA, CDR2 YSYEKL. Between the trimmed V and J ends, which lost 3 bases and 4 bases, there was a span of 22 bases. The CDR3 spans 18 residues. In DNA, the CDR3 is TGCGCCAGCAGCCAGGCCATGAGAGGGCCTCGACTTTACAATGAGCAGTTCTTC. It codes for CASSQAMRGPRLYNEQFF.

J is TRBJ2-1 and V is TRBV12-3 or TRBV12-4; TRBD2 agrees at 7 bases. This CDR3 spans 18 amino acids. V lost 8 bases to trimming and J lost 1 base; unmatched junction nucleotides: 17. This CDR3 is CASGNPAGAPTSYNEQFF. The CDR3 DNA sequence: TGTGCCAGCGGAAACCCCGCGGGAGCCCCTACTTCCTACAATGAGCAGTTCTTC.

This clonotype was picked up a small number of times. V usage is TRBV5-1 and J usage is TRBJ2-7; 8 positions agree with TRBD2. This CDR3 is 14 amino acids long. Per the germline V gene, CDR1 is SGHRS and CDR2 is YFSETQ. V trimming: 0 bases; J trimming: 5 bases; junction bases outside the gene matches: 4. The CDR3 DNA reads TGCGCCAGCAGCTTGGTAGCGGGACCGGACGAGCAGTACTTC. Protein sequence: CASSLVAGPDEQYF.

The chain uses TRBV5-8 and TRBJ2-1, with D maybe TRBD1 (5 bases). Germline values: CDR1 SGHTS, CDR2 YDEGEE. This CDR3 region has 13 residues. Trimming shortened V by 2 bases and J by 7 bases, and 10 bases separated the two germline ends. The CDR3 reads CASSFRPGNEQFF. CDR3 bases: TGTGCCAGCAGCTTCAGGCCAGGGAATGAGCAGTTCTTC.

The V gene is TRBV7-9, the J gene TRBJ2-7; a possible D gene is TRBD1 (7 bases). From germline, CDR1 is SEHNR and CDR2 FQNEAQ (reference sequence). This CDR3 comprises 17 residues. Trimming cost V 5 bases and J 0 bases, with 20 bases left between them. The CDR3 loop is CASSRKFAGQSSYEQYF. The CDR3, as DNA: TGTGCCAGCAGCCGGAAGTTCGCGGGACAGAGCTCCTACGAGCAGTACTTC.

This clonotype was detected a few times. This chain joins TRBV24-1 and TRBJ2-2, with D hard to call. There are 14 residues in the CDR3. Germline CDR1 and CDR2: KGHDR and SFDVKD. The V end lost 0 bases, the J end lost 6 bases, and 7 bases lay between the germline ends. DNA of the CDR3: TGTGCCACCAGTGATTTGGTTTTGGCCGGGGAGCTGTTTTTT. It specifies CATSDLVLAGELFF.

The V call is TRBV2, the J call TRBJ1-1; D ambiguous. The germline gives CDR1 SNHLY, CDR2 FYNNEI. Trimming stripped 5 bases from V and 1 base from J, with 11 bases between. This CDR3 spans 14 amino acids. The CDR3 DNA follows: TGTGCCAGCAGTACCATCTACAGGAACACTGAAGCTTTCTTT. Protein sequence: CASSTIYRNTEAFF.

The rearrangement links TRBV30 to TRBJ1-1, with no clear D. CDR1 GTSNPN and CDR2 SVGIG come from the germline V gene (reference sequence). This CDR3 region has 13 residues. Trimming removed 4 bases from V and 1 base from J, with 10 bases in between. CDR3: CAWTRTGNTEAFF. CDR3 DNA sequence: TGTGCCTGGACCCGGACGGGGAACACTGAAGCTTTCTTT.